The TCR beta chain described here comes from a study of T cell repertoires in cytomegalovirus infection (dated by TCRdb to about 2019). A note on the overall study: Donor HLA type was relevant to the analysis, because carriage of CMV infection together with the matching HLA type was indicated by public TCR beta signatures.

According to the germline V gene, CDR1 reads SGHVS and CDR2 reads FQNEAQ. Clipping removes 6 bases from V and 2 bases from J, with 7 as the unmatched junction base count. Reading from cysteine to phenylalanine, the CDR3 counts 15 amino acids. CDR3 DNA is the only sequence kept; it has 45 bases, read in frame from the first base. Ten or more counts support this clonotype. The clone's antigen remains unknown. No quality values exist for individual bases; no much larger clone is one base distant. The study at large found these results: Carriers of CMV infection plus the relevant HLA type were discriminated by the cumulative frequency of public TCR beta family members in the study cohort and in an independent 352-donor cohort. The ex vivo response was dominated by HLA-C-restricted CMV-specific TCR beta clonotypes, which also provided the single most frequent clonotype in two of eight donors.

Sequencing relied on an Illumina HiSeq 1500. In-frame beta chains were kept once TCRdb had trimmed the public reads at Q25 with fastp and called clones with MiXCR. Rows with a matching CDR3 protein are joined into one entry that keeps the most common DNA and genes. The sample yields 150,000 to 200,000 distinct CDR3 sequences; roughly an eighth were counted once. 20% to 30% of the sample lies in the top ten. The V gene is TRBV7-8 and the J gene is TRBJ2-1; TRBD2 matches 7 bases in the middle. Material for sequencing was PBMCs. This clonotype originated in a human donor in good health (CMV status not recorded). Some clones in this sample may be carry-over from other donors' samples. The CDR3 has the sequence CASSHGTNTYNEQFF. The nucleotide sequence is TGTGCCAGCAGTCACGGGACTAACACCTACAATGAGCAGTTCTTC.